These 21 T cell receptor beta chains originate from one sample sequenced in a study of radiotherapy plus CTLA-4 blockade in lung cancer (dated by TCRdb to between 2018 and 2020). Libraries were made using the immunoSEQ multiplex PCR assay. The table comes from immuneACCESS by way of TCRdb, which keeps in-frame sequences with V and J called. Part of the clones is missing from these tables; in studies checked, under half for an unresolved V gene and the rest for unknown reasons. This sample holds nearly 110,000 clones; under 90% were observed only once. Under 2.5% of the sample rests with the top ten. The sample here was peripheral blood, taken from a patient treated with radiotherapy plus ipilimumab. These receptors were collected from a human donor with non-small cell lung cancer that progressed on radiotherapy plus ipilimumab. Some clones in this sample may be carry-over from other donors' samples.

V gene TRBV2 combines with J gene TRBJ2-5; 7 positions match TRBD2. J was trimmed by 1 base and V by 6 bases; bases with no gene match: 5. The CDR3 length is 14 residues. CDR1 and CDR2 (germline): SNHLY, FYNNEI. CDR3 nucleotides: TGTGCCAGCAGCCGGGACTACACCCAAGAGACCCAGTACTTC. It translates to CASSRDYTQETQYF.

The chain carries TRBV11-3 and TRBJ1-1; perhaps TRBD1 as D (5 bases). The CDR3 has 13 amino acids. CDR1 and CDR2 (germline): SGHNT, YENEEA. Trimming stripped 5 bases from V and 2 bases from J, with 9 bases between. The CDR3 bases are TGTGCCAGCAGCAGGGGAGGAAACACTGAAGCTTTCTTT. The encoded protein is CASSRGGNTEAFF.

The DNA of the CDR3 is TGCAGCGTGATGGTTCAGCTTAATGAAAAACTGTTTTTT. Amino acid sequence: CSVMVQLNEKLFF. The chain combines TRBV29-1 with TRBJ1-4; no clear D gene. From germline, CDR1 is SQVTM and CDR2 ANQGSEA. The CDR3 is made up of 13 amino acids. V lost 6 bases and J lost 4, with 12 bases in between.

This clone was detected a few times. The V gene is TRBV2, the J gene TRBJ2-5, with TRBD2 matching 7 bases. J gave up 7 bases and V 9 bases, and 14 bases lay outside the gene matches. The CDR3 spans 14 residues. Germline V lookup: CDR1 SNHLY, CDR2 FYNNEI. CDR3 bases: TGTGCCAGTGACAAAATGAGCGGGGTTGGGACCCAGTACTTC. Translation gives CASDKMSGVGTQYF.

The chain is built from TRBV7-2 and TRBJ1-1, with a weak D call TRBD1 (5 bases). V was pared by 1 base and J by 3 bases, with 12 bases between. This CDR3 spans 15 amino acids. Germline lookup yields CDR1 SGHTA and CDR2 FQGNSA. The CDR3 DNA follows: TGTGCCAGCAGCTTAGGCTTGGCGGGGGACACTGAAGCTTTCTTT. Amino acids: CASSLGLAGDTEAFF.

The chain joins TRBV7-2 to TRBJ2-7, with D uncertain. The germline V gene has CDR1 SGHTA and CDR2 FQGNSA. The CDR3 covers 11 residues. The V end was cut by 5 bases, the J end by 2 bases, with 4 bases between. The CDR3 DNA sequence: TGTGCCAGCAGCGCTGCCTACGAGCAGTACTTC. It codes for CASSAAYEQYF.

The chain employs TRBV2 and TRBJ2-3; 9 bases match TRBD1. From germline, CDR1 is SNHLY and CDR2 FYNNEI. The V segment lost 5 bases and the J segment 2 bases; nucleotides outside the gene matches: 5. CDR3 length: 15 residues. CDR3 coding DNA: TGTGCCAGCAGTTGGACAGGGGTTCCCACAGATACGCAGTATTTT. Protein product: CASSWTGVPTDTQYF.

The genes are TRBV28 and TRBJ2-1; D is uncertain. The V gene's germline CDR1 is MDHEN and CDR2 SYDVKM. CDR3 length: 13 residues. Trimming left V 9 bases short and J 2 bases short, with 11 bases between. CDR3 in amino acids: CASDSTPYNEQFF. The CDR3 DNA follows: TGTGCCAGTGACTCGACGCCCTACAATGAGCAGTTCTTC.

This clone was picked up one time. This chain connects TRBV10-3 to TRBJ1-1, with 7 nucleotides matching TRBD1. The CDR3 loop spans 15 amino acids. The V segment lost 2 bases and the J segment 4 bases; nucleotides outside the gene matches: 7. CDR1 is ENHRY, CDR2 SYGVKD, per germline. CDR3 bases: TGTGCCATCAGTGAGAGTCGACAGGGTGGCACTGAAGCTTTCTTT. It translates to CAISESRQGGTEAFF.

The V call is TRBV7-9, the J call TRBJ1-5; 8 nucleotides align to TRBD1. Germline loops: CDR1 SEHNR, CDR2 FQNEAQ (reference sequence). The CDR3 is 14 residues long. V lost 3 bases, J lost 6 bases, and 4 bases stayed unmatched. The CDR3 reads CASSFTGGGQPQHF. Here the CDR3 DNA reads TGTGCCAGCAGCTTCACAGGGGGAGGTCAGCCCCAGCATTTT. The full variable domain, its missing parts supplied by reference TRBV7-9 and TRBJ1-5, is DTGVSQNPRHKITKRGQNVTFRCDPISEHNRLYWYRQTLGQGPEFLTYFQNEAQLEKSRLLSDRFSAERPKGSFSTLEIQRTEQGDSAMYLCASSFTGGGQPQHFGDGTRLSIL.

CDR3 in DNA: TGTGCCAGCAGGTGGAACACCGGGGAGCTGTTTTTT. This codes for CASRWNTGELFF. The chain employs TRBV2 and TRBJ2-2; no firm D call. The V end lost 6 bases, the J end lost 1 base, and 3 bases lay between the germline ends. The CDR3 runs to 12 residues. Germline assignment: CDR1 SNHLY and CDR2 FYNNEI.

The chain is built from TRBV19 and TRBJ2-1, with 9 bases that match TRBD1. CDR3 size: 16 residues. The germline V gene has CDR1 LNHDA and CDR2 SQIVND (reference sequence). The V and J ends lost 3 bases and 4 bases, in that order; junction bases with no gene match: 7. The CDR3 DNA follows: TGTGCCAGTAGTATGGGAACGGGACAGGGTTACAATGAGCAGTTCTTC. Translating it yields CASSMGTGQGYNEQFF.

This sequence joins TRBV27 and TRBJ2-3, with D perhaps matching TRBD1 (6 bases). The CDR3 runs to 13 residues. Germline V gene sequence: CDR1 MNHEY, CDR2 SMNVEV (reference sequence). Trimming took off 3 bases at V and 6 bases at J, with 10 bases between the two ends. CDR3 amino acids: CASSLVRGDTQYF. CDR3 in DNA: TGTGCCAGCAGTTTGGTGAGGGGGGATACGCAGTATTTT.

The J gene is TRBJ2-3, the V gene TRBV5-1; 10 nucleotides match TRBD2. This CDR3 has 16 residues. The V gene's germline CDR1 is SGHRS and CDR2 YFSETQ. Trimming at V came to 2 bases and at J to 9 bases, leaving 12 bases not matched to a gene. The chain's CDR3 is CASSFKRGGGRGTQYF. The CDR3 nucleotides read TGCGCCAGCAGCTTTAAGCGGGGGGGCGGTCGAGGGACGCAGTATTTT.

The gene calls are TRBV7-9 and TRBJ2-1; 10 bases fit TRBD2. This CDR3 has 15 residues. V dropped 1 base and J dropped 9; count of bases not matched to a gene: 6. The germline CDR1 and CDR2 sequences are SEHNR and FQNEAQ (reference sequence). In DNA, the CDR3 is TGTGCCAGCAGCTTAGAGAGCGGGGGGGCAAGTGAGCAGTTCTTC. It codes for CASSLESGGASEQFF.

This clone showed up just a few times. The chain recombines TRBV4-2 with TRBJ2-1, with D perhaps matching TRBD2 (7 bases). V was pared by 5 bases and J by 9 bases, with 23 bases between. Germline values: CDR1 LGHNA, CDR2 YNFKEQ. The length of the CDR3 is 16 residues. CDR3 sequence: CASSSKAVGGASEQFF. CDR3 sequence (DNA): TGTGCCAGCAGCTCAAAGGCGGTTGGGGGGGCGAGTGAGCAGTTCTTC.

This CDR3 reads CASSPRQGTSSYEQYF. Written as DNA, the CDR3 is TGTGCCAGCTCACCACGACAGGGGACAAGCTCCTACGAGCAGTACTTC. The chain uses TRBV18 and TRBJ2-7, with 8 positions matching TRBD1. CDR3 length: 16 amino acids. Per germline, CDR1 KGHSH and CDR2 LQKENI. Trimming removed 1 base from V and 0 bases from J; junction bases left unmatched: 5.

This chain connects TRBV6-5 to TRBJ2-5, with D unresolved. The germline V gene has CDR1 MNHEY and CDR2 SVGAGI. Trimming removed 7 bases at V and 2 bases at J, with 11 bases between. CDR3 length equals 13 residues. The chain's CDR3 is CASTPPAQETQYF. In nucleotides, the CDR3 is TGTGCCAGCACCCCCCCTGCACAAGAGACCCAGTACTTC.

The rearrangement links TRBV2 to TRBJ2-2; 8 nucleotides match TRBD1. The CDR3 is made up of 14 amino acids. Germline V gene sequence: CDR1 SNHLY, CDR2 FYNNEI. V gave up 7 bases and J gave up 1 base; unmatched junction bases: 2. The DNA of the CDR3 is TGTGCCAGCAAAGACAGGGGGAACACCGGGGAGCTGTTTTTT. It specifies CASKDRGNTGELFF.

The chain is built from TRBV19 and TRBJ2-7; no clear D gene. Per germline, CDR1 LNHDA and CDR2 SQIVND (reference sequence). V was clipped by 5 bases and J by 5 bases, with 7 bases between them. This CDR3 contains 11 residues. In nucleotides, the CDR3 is TGTGCCAGTAGTGTTGGGAACGAGCAGTACTTC. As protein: CASSVGNEQYF.

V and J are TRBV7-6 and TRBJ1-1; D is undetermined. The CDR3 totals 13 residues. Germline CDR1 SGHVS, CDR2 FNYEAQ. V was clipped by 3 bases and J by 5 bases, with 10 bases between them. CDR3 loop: CASSFNLGTEAFF. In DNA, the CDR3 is TGTGCCAGCAGCTTTAACCTCGGAACTGAAGCTTTCTTT.